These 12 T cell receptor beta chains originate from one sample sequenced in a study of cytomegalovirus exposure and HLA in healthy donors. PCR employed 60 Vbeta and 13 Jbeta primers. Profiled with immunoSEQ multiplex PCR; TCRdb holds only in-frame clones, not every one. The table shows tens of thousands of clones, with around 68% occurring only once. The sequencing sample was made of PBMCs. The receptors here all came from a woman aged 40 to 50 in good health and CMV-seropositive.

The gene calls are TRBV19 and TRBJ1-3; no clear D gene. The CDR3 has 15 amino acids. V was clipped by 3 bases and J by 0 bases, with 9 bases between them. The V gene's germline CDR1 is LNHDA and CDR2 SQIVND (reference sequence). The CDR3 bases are TGTGCCAGTAGTATCGAAGGAGACTCTGGAAACACCATATATTTT. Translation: CASSIEGDSGNTIYF.

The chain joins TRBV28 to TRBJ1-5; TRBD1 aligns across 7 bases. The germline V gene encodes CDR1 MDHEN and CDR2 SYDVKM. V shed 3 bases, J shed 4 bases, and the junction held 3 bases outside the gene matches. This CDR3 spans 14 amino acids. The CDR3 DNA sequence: TGTGCCAGCAGTTTCCCGACAGGGAATCAGCCCCAGCATTTT. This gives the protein CASSFPTGNQPQHF.

The CDR3 region is CASSLGLAGTYEQYF. The CDR3 DNA is TGCGCCAGCAGCCTGGGACTAGCGGGAACCTACGAGCAGTACTTC. This chain links TRBV4-1 with TRBJ2-7; 13 bases are a match to TRBD2. The CDR3 is 15 residues long. J gave up 2 bases and V 4 bases, and 2 bases lay outside the gene matches. Germline V gene data show CDR1 as MGHRA and CDR2 as YSYEKL.

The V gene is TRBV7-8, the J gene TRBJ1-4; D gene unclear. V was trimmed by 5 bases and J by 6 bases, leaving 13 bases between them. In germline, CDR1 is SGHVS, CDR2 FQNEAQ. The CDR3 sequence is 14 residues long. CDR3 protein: CASSLRRADEKLFF. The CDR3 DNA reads TGTGCCAGCAGCCTACGGCGGGCGGATGAAAAACTGTTTTTT.

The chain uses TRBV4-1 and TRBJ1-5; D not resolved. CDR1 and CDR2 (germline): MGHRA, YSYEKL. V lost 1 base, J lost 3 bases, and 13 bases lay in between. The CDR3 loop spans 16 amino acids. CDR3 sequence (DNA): TGCGCCAGCAGCCAAGGTACACCTTCTGCCAATCAGCCCCAGCATTTT. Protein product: CASSQGTPSANQPQHF.

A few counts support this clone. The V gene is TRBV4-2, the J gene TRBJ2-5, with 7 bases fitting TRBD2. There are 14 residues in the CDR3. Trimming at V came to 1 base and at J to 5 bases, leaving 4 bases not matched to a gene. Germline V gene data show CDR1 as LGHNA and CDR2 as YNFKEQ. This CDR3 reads CASSQGWGGETQYF. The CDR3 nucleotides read TGTGCCAGCAGCCAAGGATGGGGGGGGGAGACCCAGTACTTC.

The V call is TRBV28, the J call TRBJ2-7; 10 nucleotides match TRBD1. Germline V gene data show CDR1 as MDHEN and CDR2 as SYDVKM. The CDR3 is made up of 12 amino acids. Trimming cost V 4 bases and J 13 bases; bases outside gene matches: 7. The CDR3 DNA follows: TGTGCCAGCAGTTCCGGGACAGGGGTTAACTACTTC. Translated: CASSSGTGVNYF. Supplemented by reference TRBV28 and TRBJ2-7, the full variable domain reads DVKVTQSSRYLVKRTGEKVFLECVQDMDHENMFWYRQDPGLGLRLIYFSYDVKMKEKGDIPEGYSVSREKKERFSLILESASTNQTSMYLCASSSGTGVNYFGPGTRLTVT.

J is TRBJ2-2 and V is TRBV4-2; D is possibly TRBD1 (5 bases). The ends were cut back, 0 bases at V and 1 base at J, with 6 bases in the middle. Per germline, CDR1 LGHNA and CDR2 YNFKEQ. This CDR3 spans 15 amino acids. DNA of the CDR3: TGTGCCAGCAGCCAAGAGGGGCAGAACACCGGGGAGCTGTTTTTT. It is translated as CASSQEGQNTGELFF.

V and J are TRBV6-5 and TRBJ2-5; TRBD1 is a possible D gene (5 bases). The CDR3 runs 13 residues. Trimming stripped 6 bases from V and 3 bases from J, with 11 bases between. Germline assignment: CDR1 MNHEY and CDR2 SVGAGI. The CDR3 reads CASSSDRKETQYF. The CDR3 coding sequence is TGTGCCAGCAGCTCCGACAGAAAAGAGACCCAGTACTTC.

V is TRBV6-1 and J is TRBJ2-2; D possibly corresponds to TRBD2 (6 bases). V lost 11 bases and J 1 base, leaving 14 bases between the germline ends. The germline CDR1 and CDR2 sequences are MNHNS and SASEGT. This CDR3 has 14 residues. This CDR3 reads CAVAGTQNTGELFF. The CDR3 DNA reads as TGTGCCGTAGCCGGGACTCAGAACACCGGGGAGCTGTTTTTT.

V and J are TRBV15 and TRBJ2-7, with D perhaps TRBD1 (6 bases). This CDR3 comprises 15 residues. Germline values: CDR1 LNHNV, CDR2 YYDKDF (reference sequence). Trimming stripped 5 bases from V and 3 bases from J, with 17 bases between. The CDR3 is CATSLEIGQHYEQYF. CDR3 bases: TGTGCCACCAGCTTGGAAATAGGACAGCACTACGAGCAGTACTTC. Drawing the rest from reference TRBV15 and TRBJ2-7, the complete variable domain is DAMVIQNPRYQVTQFGKPVTLSCSQTLNHNVMYWYQQKSSQAPKLLFHYYDKDFNNEADTPDNFQSRRPNTSFCFLDIRSPGLGDTAMYLCATSLEIGQHYEQYFGPGTRLTVT.

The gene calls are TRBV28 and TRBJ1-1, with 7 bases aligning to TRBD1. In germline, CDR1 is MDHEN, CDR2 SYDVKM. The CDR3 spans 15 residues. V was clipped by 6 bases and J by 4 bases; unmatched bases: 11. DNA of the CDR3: TGTGCCAGCAGGCAAGATACAGGGGTGACCACTGAAGCTTTCTTT. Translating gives CASRQDTGVTTEAFF.